One and the same sample provided the 6 T cell receptor beta chains below, sequenced in a study of PD-1 blockade in classical Hodgkin lymphoma (dated by TCRdb to the early 2020s). The label giving this sample's time point can be read as: cycle 4 day 1 (C4D1), after more than 5 weeks of nivolumab. Every trial patient had relapsed after autologous stem cell transplantation, and cohorts A, B and C differed in prior brentuximab vedotin exposure. Library preparation was by the immunoSEQ multiplex PCR assay. This immuneACCESS table, as held by TCRdb, lists in-frame sequences with V and J called but not all clones. Of the missing ones, under half trace to an unresolved V gene in checked studies; the others have no known cause. The sample has approximately 61,000 clones on record, 70% to 90% of them singletons. The ten largest clones add up to over 7.5% of the sample. The sample was peripheral blood mononuclear cells (PBMCs), taken before the fourth cycle of nivolumab. These receptors all come from a human donor with classical Hodgkin lymphoma.

The J gene is TRBJ2-5, the V gene TRBV5-1; tentatively, D is TRBD1 (7 bases). Germline lookup yields CDR1 SGHRS and CDR2 YFSETQ. The CDR3 runs to 15 residues. V was shortened by 0 bases and J by 4 bases, with 13 bases between the two germline ends. CDR3 sequence (DNA): TGCGCCAGCAGCTTGGAGGCGGGACAGAGAGAGACCCAGTACTTC. It translates to CASSLEAGQRETQYF.

The chain has TRBV5-1 and TRBJ2-1, with D possibly matching TRBD1 (6 bases). The V end was cut by 2 bases, the J end by 7 bases, with 16 bases between. Looked up from germline, CDR1 is SGHRS and CDR2 is YFSETQ. CDR3 size: 15 residues. Here the CDR3 DNA reads TGCGCCAGCAGCTTAGGTACAGGGAGTGCAAATGAGCAGTTCTTC. This translates into CASSLGTGSANEQFF.

V gene TRBV7-6 combines with J gene TRBJ2-2; 7 nucleotides agree with TRBD1. The CDR3 runs to 15 residues. Trimming at V came to 5 bases and at J to 7 bases, leaving 10 bases not matched to a gene. Germline V gene lookup returns CDR1 SGHVS and CDR2 FNYEAQ. The chain's CDR3 is CASSMGQPSIGELFF. The CDR3 nucleotides are TGTGCCAGCAGCATGGGACAGCCATCCATCGGGGAGCTGTTTTTT.

The chain recombines TRBV30 with TRBJ1-6; weak D call: TRBD1 (6 bases). In germline, CDR1 is GTSNPN, CDR2 SVGIG (reference sequence). This CDR3 region has 18 residues. The V end was cut by 3 bases, the J end by 0 bases, with 18 bases between. The CDR3 region is CAWSPSRGAFSYNSPLHF. The CDR3 region has the DNA TGTGCCTGGAGCCCATCTCGGGGGGCCTTCTCCTATAATTCACCCCTCCACTTT.

As to this clone: In the same sample, other DNA sequences code for this CDR3. The chain uses TRBV5-1 and TRBJ1-1; D remains unclear. The length of the CDR3 is 13 residues. V was pared by 0 bases and J by 4 bases, with 7 bases between. Germline lookup yields CDR1 SGHRS and CDR2 YFSETQ. The CDR3 DNA is TGCGCCAGCAGCTTGGAAGGTGTCACTGAAGCTTTCTTT. This gives the protein CASSLEGVTEAFF.

The chain employs TRBV7-9 and TRBJ2-3; D remains ambiguous. Trimming removed 5 bases from V and 1 base from J, with 7 bases in between. The CDR3 is 13 residues long. Looked up from germline, CDR1 is SEHNR and CDR2 is FQNEAQ (reference sequence). The CDR3 DNA reads TGTGCCAGCAGCCGTTCGGGCACAGATACGCAGTATTTT. It codes for CASSRSGTDTQYF.